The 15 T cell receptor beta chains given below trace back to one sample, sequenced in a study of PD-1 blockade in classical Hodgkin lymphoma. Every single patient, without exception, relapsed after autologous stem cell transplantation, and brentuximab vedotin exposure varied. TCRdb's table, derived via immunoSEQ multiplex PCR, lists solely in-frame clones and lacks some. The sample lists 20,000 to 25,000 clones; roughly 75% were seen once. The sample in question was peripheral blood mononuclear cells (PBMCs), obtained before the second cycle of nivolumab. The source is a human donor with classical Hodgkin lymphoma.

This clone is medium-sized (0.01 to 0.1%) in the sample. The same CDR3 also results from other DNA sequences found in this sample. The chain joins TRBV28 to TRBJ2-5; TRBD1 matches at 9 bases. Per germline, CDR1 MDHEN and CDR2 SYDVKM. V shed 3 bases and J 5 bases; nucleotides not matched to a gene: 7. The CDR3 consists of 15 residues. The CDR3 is CASSFEQGAGETQYF. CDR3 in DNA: TGTGCCAGCAGTTTCGAACAGGGGGCAGGGGAGACCCAGTACTTC.

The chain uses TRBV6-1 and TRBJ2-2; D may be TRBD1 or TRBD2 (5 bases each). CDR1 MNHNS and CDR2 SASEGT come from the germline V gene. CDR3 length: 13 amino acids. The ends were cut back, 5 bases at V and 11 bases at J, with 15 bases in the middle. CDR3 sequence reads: CASSPTWDGELFF. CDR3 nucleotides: TGTGCCAGCAGTCCTACGTGGGACGGTGAGCTGTTTTTT.

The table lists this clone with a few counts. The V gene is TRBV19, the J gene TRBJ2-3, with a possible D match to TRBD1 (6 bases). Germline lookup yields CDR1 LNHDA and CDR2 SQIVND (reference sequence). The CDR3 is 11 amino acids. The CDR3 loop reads CASRTGDTQYF. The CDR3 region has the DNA TGTGCTTCAAGAACAGGGGATACGCAGTATTTT.

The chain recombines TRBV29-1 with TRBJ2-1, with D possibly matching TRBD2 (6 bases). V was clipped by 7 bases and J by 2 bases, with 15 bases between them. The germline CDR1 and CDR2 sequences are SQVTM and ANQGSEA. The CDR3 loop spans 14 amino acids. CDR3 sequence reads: CSANGLPPYNEQFF. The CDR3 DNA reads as TGCAGCGCCAACGGACTACCCCCCTACAATGAGCAGTTCTTC.

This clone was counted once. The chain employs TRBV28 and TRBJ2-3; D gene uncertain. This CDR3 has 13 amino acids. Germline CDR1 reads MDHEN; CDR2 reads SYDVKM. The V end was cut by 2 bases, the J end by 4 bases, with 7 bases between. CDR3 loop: CASSLGSADTQYF. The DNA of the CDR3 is TGTGCCAGCAGTTTAGGCAGTGCAGATACGCAGTATTTT.

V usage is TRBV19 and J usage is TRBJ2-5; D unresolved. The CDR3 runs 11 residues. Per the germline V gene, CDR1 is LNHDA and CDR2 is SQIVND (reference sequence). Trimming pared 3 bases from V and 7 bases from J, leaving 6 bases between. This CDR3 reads CASSMGWTQYF. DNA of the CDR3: TGTGCCAGTAGTATGGGGTGGACCCAGTACTTC.

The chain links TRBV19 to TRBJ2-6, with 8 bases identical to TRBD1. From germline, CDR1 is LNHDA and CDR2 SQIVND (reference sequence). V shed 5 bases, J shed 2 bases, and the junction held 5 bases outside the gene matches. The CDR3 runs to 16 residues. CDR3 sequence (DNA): TGTGCCAGTAGTGTGGACAGGGATCCTGGGGCCAACGTCCTGACTTTC. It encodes CASSVDRDPGANVLTF.

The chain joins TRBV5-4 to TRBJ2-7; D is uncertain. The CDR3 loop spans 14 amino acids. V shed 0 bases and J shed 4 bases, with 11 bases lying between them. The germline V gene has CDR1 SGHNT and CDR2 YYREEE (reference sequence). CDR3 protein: CASSLGTAAYEQYF. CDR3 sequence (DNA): TGTGCCAGCAGCTTGGGGACCGCCGCGTACGAGCAGTACTTC.

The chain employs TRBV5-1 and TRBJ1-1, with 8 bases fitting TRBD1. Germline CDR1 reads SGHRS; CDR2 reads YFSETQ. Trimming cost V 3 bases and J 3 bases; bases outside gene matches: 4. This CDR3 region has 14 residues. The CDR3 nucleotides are TGCGCCAGCAGCTCAGGGGGCGGTGACACTGAAGCTTTCTTT. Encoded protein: CASSSGGGDTEAFF.

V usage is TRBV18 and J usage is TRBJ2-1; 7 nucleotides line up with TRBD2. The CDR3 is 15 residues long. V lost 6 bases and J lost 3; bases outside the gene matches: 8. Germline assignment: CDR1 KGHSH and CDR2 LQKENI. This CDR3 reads CASSPRGSGYNEQFF. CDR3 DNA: TGTGCCAGCTCCCCCCGCGGGAGCGGCTACAATGAGCAGTTCTTC.

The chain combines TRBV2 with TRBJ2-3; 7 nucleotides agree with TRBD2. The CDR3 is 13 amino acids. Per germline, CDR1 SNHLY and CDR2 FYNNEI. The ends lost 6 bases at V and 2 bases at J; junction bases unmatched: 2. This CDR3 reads CASRGTNTDTQYF. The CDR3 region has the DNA TGTGCCAGCAGGGGGACTAACACAGATACGCAGTATTTT.

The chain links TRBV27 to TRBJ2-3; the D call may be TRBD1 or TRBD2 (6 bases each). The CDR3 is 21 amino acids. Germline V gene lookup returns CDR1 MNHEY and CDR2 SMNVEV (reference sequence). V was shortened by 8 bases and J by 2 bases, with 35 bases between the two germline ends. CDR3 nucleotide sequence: TGTGCCAGCTCCCCGGAATCGGGAATGGGGGGCTATTTTCCAATCACAGATACGCAGTATTTT. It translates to CASSPESGMGGYFPITDTQYF.

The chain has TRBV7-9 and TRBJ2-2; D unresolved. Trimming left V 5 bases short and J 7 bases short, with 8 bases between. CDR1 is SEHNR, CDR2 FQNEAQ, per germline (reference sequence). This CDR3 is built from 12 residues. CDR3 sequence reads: CASSLPFGELFF. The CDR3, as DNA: TGTGCCAGCAGCCTTCCCTTCGGGGAGCTGTTTTTT.

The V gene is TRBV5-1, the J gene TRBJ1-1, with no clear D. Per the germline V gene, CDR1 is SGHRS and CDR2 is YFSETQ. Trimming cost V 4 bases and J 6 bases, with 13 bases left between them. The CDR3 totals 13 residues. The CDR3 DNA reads TGCGCCAGCAGCCAATGGGTATTGGCTGAAGCTTTCTTT. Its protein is CASSQWVLAEAFF.

The DNA of the CDR3 is TGTGCCAGCAGTTGGACAGGGATAGGCTATGAGCAGTTCTTC. The encoded protein is CASSWTGIGYEQFF. The J gene is TRBJ2-1, the V gene TRBV11-2, with TRBD1 matching 8 bases. Germline V gene lookup returns CDR1 SGHAT and CDR2 FQNNGV. This CDR3 spans 14 amino acids. The J segment lost 8 bases and the V segment lost 6 bases, leaving 9 bases of the junction unmatched.